This TCR beta chain is drawn from a study of tumor-infiltrating lymphocytes in primary liver carcinoma. Study-level points and caveats: The 250 largest clones made up significantly more of tumor than blood repertoires (p = 0.039).

V was pared by 10 bases and J by 8 bases, with 12 bases of the junction left unmatched. Germline-derived CDR1 and CDR2 are MDHEN and SYDVKM. This CDR3 has 15 amino acids. The template, roughly 510 ng total RNA, yielded TCR beta cDNA made with a constant-region primer. Libraries covering TCR beta were generated through three nested multiplex PCR rounds (using a slightly modified ARM-PCR). A C-beta reverse primer and TRBV1-TRBV30 forward primers served in each of the first two PCR rounds, at 10 cycles apiece. TCRdb passed the multiplex PCR reads through MiXCR, listing each CDR3 protein once. The top ten clones hold 15% to 20% of a sample with about 190,000 distinct CDR3 sequences, around four fifths of them seen once. On this clonotype: Antigen specificity is unknown.

Co-extraction of both nucleic acids (RNA and DNA) used about 18-31 mg of unsorted bulk tissue. Patients had chronic HBV infection and were treatment-naive. The V call is TRBV28, the J call TRBJ2-1; 12 bases are shared with TRBD1. Sequencing was performed on tumor tissue from primary liver carcinoma. The source is a man aged 40-49 years with primary liver carcinoma and hepatitis B virus infection. CDR3 region: CANSLGQGATDEQFF. The CDR3 DNA reads as TGTGCCAATAGCTTGGGACAGGGGGCGACCGATGAGCAGTTCTTC. Drawing the rest from reference TRBV28 and TRBJ2-1, the complete variable domain is DVKVTQSSRYLVKRTGEKVFLECVQDMDHENMFWYRQDPGLGLRLIYFSYDVKMKEKGDIPEGYSVSREKKERFSLILESASTNQTSMYLCANSLGQGATDEQFFGPGTRLTVL.